A single sample is the source of the 16 T cell receptor beta chains below, sequenced in a study of T cell changes during pregnancy in multiple sclerosis (dated by TCRdb to about 2019). Libraries came from the immunoSEQ multiplex PCR assay. Entries here come from immuneACCESS through TCRdb and include only in-frame sequences with V and J called. Some clones fail to appear in such tables; in the studies checked, an unresolved V gene covers under half of the shortfall, and the cause of the remainder is unknown. Across this sample there are about 37,000 clones, with 91% seen only once. The top ten clonotypes cover over 0.4% of the sample. The sequencing used CD4+ T cells from peripheral blood mononuclear cells, collected in the third trimester of pregnancy. These receptors originate from a female donor in good health, enrolled as a control in a pregnancy study.

The CDR3 DNA reads as TGTGCCAGCAGCGTAGGAGTCCCAGGGGGCCATTCACCCCTCCACTTT. Translation gives CASSVGVPGGHSPLHF. This chain connects TRBV9 to TRBJ1-6; TRBD1 aligns across 8 bases. Germline trimming cut 0 bases from V and 8 bases from J; bases unmatched to any gene: 7. This CDR3 contains 16 residues. The germline CDR1 and CDR2 sequences are SGDLS and YYNGEE.

V and J are TRBV11-3 and TRBJ2-5; 8 nucleotides line up with TRBD1. Looked up from germline, CDR1 is SGHNT and CDR2 is YENEEA. The CDR3 consists of 13 residues. After removal of 5 bases from V and 5 bases from J, the junction contained 4 bases not matched to a gene. The CDR3 region has the DNA TGTGCCAGCAGCCAGACAGGGGTTGAGACCCAGTACTTC. Translation: CASSQTGVETQYF.

This clone was seen just once. The chain carries TRBV9 and TRBJ1-4, with D uncertain. CDR3 length: 14 residues. Trimming took off 3 bases at V and 4 bases at J, with 10 bases between the two ends. CDR1 is SGDLS and CDR2 is YYNGEE in the germline V gene. This chain's CDR3 is CASSGGRGNEKLFF. The CDR3 nucleotides are TGTGCCAGCAGCGGAGGACGGGGTAATGAAAAACTGTTTTTT. The full variable domain, in which reference TRBV9 and TRBJ1-4 provide the parts outside the CDR3, is DSGVTQTPKHLITATGQRVTLRCSPRSGDLSVYWYQQSLDQGLQFLIQYYNGEERAKGNILERFSAQQFPDLHSELNLSSLELGDSALYFCASSGGRGNEKLFFGSGTQLSVL.

V gene TRBV4-3 combines with J gene TRBJ2-1; D ambiguous. Looked up from germline, CDR1 is LGHNA and CDR2 is YSLEER. V lost 0 bases to trimming and J lost 0 bases, with 6 bases between them. The CDR3 length is 15 residues. CDR3 DNA: TGCGCCAGCAGCCAAGATAACTTCTCCTACAATGAGCAGTTCTTC. Translation: CASSQDNFSYNEQFF.

This clone was observed once. The J gene is TRBJ2-3, the V gene TRBV11-3; TRBD2 might be the D (5 bases). Germline V gene lookup returns CDR1 SGHNT and CDR2 YENEEA. Trimming left V 3 bases short and J 2 bases short, with 21 bases between. This CDR3 spans 18 amino acids. DNA for the CDR3: TGTGCCAGCAGCTTCTCCTCGATCGCAACCGGGAACACAGATACGCAGTATTTT. The encoded protein is CASSFSSIATGNTDTQYF.

The genes are TRBV5-8 and TRBJ2-1; 7 bases match TRBD2. Germline CDR1 reads SGHTS; CDR2 reads YDEGEE. The length of the CDR3 is 15 residues. J lost 1 base, V lost 4 bases, and 5 bases had no gene match. The CDR3 nucleotides read TGTGCCAGCAGCCACGCCGGGGGGTCCTACAATGAGCAGTTCTTC. It specifies CASSHAGGSYNEQFF.

This chain links TRBV19 with TRBJ2-3; tentative D call: TRBD2 (6 bases). Trimming stripped 3 bases from V and 4 bases from J, with 11 bases between. CDR1 LNHDA and CDR2 SQIVND come from the germline V gene (reference sequence). The CDR3 covers 14 residues. The CDR3 region has the DNA TGTGCCAGTAGTATCGGGACTCCCCCAGATACGCAGTATTTT. Translated: CASSIGTPPDTQYF.

This clone was observed a handful of times. The chain joins TRBV28 to TRBJ1-1, with unresolved D. Looked up from germline, CDR1 is MDHEN and CDR2 is SYDVKM. There are 12 residues in the CDR3. With 6 bases removed from V and 5 bases from J, the gap between germline ends came to 10 bases. The CDR3 loop is CASSALTTEAFF. In DNA, the CDR3 is TGTGCCAGCAGCGCCCTTACTACTGAAGCTTTCTTT.

This chain connects TRBV12-5 to TRBJ2-2, with 10 bases lining up with TRBD2. CDR1 and CDR2 from the germline V gene are LGHNT and FRNRAP. V shed 4 bases, J shed 5 bases, and the junction held 16 bases outside the gene matches. This CDR3 region has 19 residues. This CDR3 is CASGSPRTSGNLVTGELFF. The CDR3 DNA reads TGTGCTAGTGGTTCCCCCCGGACTAGCGGAAACCTAGTAACCGGGGAGCTGTTTTTT.

The V gene is TRBV11-1, the J gene TRBJ2-5; D remains ambiguous. With 7 bases removed from V and 2 bases from J, the gap between germline ends came to 14 bases. Germline CDR1 reads SGHAT; CDR2 reads FQDESV (reference sequence). The CDR3 totals 14 residues. In nucleotides, the CDR3 is TGTGCCAGCAACTTGGCCAGCGAGCAAGAGACCCAGTACTTC. The encoded protein is CASNLASEQETQYF. The whole variable domain, remainder taken from reference TRBV11-1 and TRBJ2-5, is EAEVAQSPRYKITEKSQAVAFWCDPISGHATLYWYRQILGQGPELLVQFQDESVVDDSQLPKDRFSAERLKGVDSTLKIQPAELGDSAMYLCASNLASEQETQYFGPGTRLLVL.

The CDR3 region is CASSTPGLGAQYF. DNA of the CDR3: TGTGCCAGCAGCACGCCCGGGCTAGGGGCGCAGTATTTT. The chain joins TRBV28 to TRBJ2-3, with D maybe TRBD1 (5 bases). The length of the CDR3 is 13 residues. Germline V gives CDR1 MDHEN, CDR2 SYDVKM. The ends were cut back, 6 bases at V and 10 bases at J, with 17 bases in the middle.

J is TRBJ1-6 and V is TRBV19, with 9 positions matching TRBD1. This CDR3 spans 17 amino acids. The V segment lost 3 bases and the J segment 1 base; nucleotides outside the gene matches: 4. Germline V CDR1 and CDR2: LNHDA, SQIVND (reference sequence). CDR3 bases: TGTGCCAGTAGTATCGGGGGACAGGGTTCCTATAATTCACCCCTCCACTTT. Translated, it gives CASSIGGQGSYNSPLHF.

This chain uses TRBV6-1 with TRBJ2-7; 8 bases are a match to TRBD1. Germline loops: CDR1 MNHNS, CDR2 SASEGT. The trim removed 1 base at V and 4 bases at J, leaving 6 bases unmatched. CDR3 length: 15 residues. CDR3 amino acids: CASSEVWTGSYEQYF. In nucleotides, the CDR3 is TGTGCCAGCAGTGAAGTATGGACAGGGAGTTACGAGCAGTACTTC.

The chain combines TRBV12-5 with TRBJ1-2; no firm D call. The CDR3 totals 11 residues. Germline-derived CDR1 and CDR2 are LGHNT and FRNRAP. Trimming stripped 7 bases from V and 2 bases from J, with 5 bases between. The CDR3 DNA is TGTGCTAGTGAGAGAAACTATGGCTACACCTTC. Protein: CASERNYGYTF.

This clone was observed once. This rearrangement joins TRBV5-1 to TRBJ2-7; the D gene is possibly TRBD2 (6 bases). Trimming removed 4 bases from V and 4 bases from J, with 21 bases in between. This CDR3 has 16 residues. CDR1 and CDR2 (germline): SGHRS, YFSETQ. The CDR3 spells CASSMRTAPGVYEQYF. CDR3 nucleotide sequence: TGCGCCAGCAGCATGCGGACCGCGCCGGGGGTGTACGAGCAGTACTTC.

The V call is TRBV7-3, the J call TRBJ2-5; TRBD1 might be the D (6 bases). Trimming removed 5 bases from V and 4 bases from J, with 11 bases in between. Germline CDR1 and CDR2: SGHTA and FQGTGA. The CDR3 spans 13 residues. The CDR3 region is CASSRQERETQYF. The CDR3 DNA follows: TGTGCCAGCAGCCGACAGGAGAGAGAGACCCAGTACTTC.